These 3 T cell receptor beta chains originate from one sample sequenced in a study of CD8+CD57+ T cells in acquired aplastic anemia. TCR beta VDJ and CDR3 were profiled, and genomic DNA was the template. TCRdb reanalysed the reads using MiXCR and keeps one entry per CDR3 protein. Here the sample spans about 54,000 distinct CDR3 sequences, about 56% being singletons. The patients chosen for sequencing had shown expansion of CD8+CD57+ cells (detected by flow cytometry). The material sequenced was sorted CD4+, CD8+, or CD8+CD57+ T cells (not recorded which) from PBMCs. The receptors were sampled from a human donor with aplastic anemia.

The chain links TRBV20-1 to TRBJ2-5; D is ambiguous. This CDR3 comprises 11 residues. The V end was cut by 5 bases, the J end by 2 bases, with 6 bases between. Germline assignment: CDR1 DFQATT and CDR2 SNEGSKA (reference sequence). In DNA, the CDR3 is TGCAGTGCTTCATATCAAGAGACCCAGTACTTC. This gives the protein CSASYQETQYF.

In regard to this clonotype: One end of the junction is discordant with germline, which a read error may explain. This chain connects TRBV29-1 to TRBJ1-2; D might be TRBD1 (6 bases). This CDR3 comprises 12 residues. Germline CDR1 is SQVTM and CDR2 is ANQGSEA. The CDR3 nucleotides read TGCAGCGCTGAAGGGGGGAACTATGGCTACACCTTC. Amino acid sequence: CSAEGGNYGYTF. Full variable domain (remainder filled in from reference TRBV29-1 and TRBJ1-2): SAVISQKPSRDICQRGTSLTIQCQVDSQVTMMFWYRQQPGQSLTLIATANQGSEATYESGFVIDKFPISRPNLTFSTLTVSNMSPEDSSIYLCSAEGGNYGYTFGSGTRLTVV.

The chain employs TRBV9 and TRBJ2-7; D possibly corresponds to TRBD1 (6 bases). Trimming removed 2 bases from V and 2 bases from J, with 11 bases in between. Germline lookup yields CDR1 SGDLS and CDR2 YYNGEE. The length of the CDR3 is 14 residues. In DNA form, the CDR3 reads TGTGCCAGCAGCGTCTCGACAGGACCCTACGAGCAGTACTTC. It encodes CASSVSTGPYEQYF.